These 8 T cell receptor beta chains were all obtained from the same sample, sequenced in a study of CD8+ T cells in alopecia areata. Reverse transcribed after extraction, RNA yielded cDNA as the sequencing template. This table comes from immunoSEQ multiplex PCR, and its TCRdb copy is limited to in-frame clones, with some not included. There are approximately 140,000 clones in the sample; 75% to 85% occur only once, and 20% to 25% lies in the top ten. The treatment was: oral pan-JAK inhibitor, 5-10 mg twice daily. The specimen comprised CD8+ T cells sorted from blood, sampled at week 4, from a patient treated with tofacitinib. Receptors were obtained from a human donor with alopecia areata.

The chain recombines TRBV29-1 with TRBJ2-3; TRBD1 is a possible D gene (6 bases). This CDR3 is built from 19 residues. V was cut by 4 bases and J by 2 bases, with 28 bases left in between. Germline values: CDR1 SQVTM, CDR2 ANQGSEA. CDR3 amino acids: CSVVGGSAGTRQNTDTQYF. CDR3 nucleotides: TGCAGCGTTGTAGGGGGATCGGCGGGCACAAGGCAAAACACAGATACGCAGTATTTT.

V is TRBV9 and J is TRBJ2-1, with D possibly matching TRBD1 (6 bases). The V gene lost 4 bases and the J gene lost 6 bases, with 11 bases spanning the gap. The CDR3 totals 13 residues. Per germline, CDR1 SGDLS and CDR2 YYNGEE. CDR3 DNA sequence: TGTGCCAGCAGCCCCTTAGGGGGCAATGAGCAGTTCTTC. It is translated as CASSPLGGNEQFF. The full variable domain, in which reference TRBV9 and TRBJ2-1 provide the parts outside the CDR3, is DSGVTQTPKHLITATGQRVTLRCSPRSGDLSVYWYQQSLDQGLQFLIQYYNGEERAKGNILERFSAQQFPDLHSELNLSSLELGDSALYFCASSPLGGNEQFFGPGTRLTVL.

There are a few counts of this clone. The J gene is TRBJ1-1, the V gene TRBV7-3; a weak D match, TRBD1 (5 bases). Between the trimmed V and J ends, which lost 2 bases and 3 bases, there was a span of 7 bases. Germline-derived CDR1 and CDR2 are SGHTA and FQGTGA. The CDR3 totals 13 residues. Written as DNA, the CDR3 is TGTGCCAGCAGCTTAGAGGGGCACACTGAAGCTTTCTTT. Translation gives CASSLEGHTEAFF.

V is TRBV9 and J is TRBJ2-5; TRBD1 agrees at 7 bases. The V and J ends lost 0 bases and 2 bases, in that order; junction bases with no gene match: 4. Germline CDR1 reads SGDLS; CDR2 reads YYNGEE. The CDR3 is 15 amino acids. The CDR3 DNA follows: TGTGCCAGCAGCGTAGAATCGGGACAGCAAGAGACCCAGTACTTC. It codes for CASSVESGQQETQYF.

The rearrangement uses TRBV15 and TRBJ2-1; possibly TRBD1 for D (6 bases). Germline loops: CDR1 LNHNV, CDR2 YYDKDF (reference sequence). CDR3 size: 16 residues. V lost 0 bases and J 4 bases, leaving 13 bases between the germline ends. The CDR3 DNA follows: TGTGCCACCAGCAGAGATCCGGACAGACTATACAATGAGCAGTTCTTC. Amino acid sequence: CATSRDPDRLYNEQFF.

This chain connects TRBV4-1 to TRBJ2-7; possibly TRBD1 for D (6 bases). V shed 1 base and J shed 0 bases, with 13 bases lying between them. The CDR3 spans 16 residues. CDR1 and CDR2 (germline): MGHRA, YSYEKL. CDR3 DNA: TGCGCCAGCAGCCAAGGGACAGCCCCGAGCTCCTACGAGCAGTACTTC. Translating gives CASSQGTAPSSYEQYF.

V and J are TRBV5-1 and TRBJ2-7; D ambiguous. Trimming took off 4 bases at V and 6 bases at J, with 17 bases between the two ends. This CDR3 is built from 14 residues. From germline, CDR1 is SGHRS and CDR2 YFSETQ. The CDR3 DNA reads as TGCGCCAGCAGCCCCTCCGGACCGTGGGGCGAGCAGTACTTC. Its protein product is CASSPSGPWGEQYF.

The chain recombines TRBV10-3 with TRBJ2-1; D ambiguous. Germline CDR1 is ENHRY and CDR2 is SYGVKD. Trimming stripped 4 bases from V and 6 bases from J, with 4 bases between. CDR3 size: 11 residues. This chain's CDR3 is CAISAGNEQFF. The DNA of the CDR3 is TGTGCCATCAGTGCCGGCAATGAGCAGTTCTTC.